The sequence of this TCR beta chain was determined in a study of CD8+CD57+ T cells in acquired aplastic anemia. In the study overall: CD4+ and CD8+ cells, once sorted, gave DNA averaging approximately 3 ug.

With respect to this clonotype: Being one base from a much bigger clone, this may be a read error. This CDR3 fails to terminate in the conserved phenylalanine or tryptophan, so it likely reflects a read error.

Patients who underwent sequencing had shown CD8+CD57+ cell expansion by flow cytometry. Every patient presented with severe acquired aplastic anemia. Therapy had not been given to patients before blood sampling. The ends were cut back, 6 bases at V and 7 bases at J, with 15 bases in the middle. Germline lookup yields CDR1 SEHNR and CDR2 FQNEAQ (reference sequence). The CDR3 length is 13 residues. TCR beta VDJ and CDR3 were profiled, and genomic DNA was the template. TCRdb reprocessed the reads via MiXCR and lists one record per CDR3 protein. Among about 190,000 distinct CDR3 sequences listed, roughly half were seen once.

The J gene is TRBJ1-2, the V gene TRBV7-9; D ambiguous. The sequenced material came from sorted CD4+, CD8+, or CD8+CD57+ T cells (not recorded which) from PBMCs. The origin of this receptor is a human donor with aplastic anemia. CDR3 sequence (DNA): TGTGCCAGCAGAAGGGAGGGCTCTTTTGGCTACACCTCC. Amino acid sequence: CASRREGSFGYTS.